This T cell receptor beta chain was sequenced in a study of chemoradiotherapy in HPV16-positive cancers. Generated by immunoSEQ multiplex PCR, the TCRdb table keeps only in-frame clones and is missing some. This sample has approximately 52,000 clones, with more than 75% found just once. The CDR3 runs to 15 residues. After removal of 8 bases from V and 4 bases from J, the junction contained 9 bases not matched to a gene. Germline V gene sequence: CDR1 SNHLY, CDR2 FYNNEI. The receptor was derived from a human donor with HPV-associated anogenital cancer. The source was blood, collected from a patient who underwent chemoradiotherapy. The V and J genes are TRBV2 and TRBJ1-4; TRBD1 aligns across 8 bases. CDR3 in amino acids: CASAGGTGGNEKLFF. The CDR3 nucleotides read TGTGCCAGCGCTGGAGGGACAGGCGGTAATGAAAAACTGTTTTTT.